The rows below give T cell receptor beta chains drawn from one sample of a study of beta chain features in type 1 diabetes. Generated by immunoSEQ multiplex PCR, the TCRdb table keeps only in-frame clones and is missing some. The table has approximately 150,000 clones, roughly 10% seen once. The sample taken for sequencing was central memory CD4+ T cells from blood. These receptors all come from a man aged 25 to 40 with type 1 diabetes. Both conserved end residues are part of each CDR3. Fields, in order: V gene, J gene, D gene, clone size, CDR3 protein, CDR3 DNA. A D gene is named only where the DNA matches it firmly. Some rows mark clone size as missing; the rest say once, few, many or name a class of expanded clone.

TRBV7-7	TRBJ2-1	TRBD1	NA	CASSTGTGANNEQFF	TGTGCTAGCAGCACCGGGACAGGGGCCAACAATGAGCAGTTCTTC
TRBV28	TRBJ1-3	NA	few	CASSLGGWSGNTIYF	TGTGCCAGCAGTTTAGGGGGGTGGTCTGGAAACACCATATATTTT
TRBV7-8	TRBJ2-3	TRBD2	few	CASSLLAGGPGDTQYF	TGTGCCAGCAGCTTACTAGCGGGGGGGCCAGGAGATACGCAGTATTTT
TRBV28	TRBJ2-1	NA	few	CASSWGKRQVNGEQFF	TGTGCCAGCAGTTGGGGAAAAAGACAGGTGAATGGTGAGCAGTTCTTC
TRBV5-4	TRBJ2-5	NA	few	CASSLGAGEGQETQYF	TGTGCCAGCAGCTTGGGGGCAGGGGAGGGACAAGAGACCCAGTACTTC
TRBV6-4	TRBJ2-1	NA	few	CASSPLPSSYNEQFF	TGTGCCAGCAGCCCCCTTCCTAGCTCCTACAATGAGCAGTTCTTC
TRBV6-4	TRBJ2-7	TRBD1	NA	CASSAPRTGNTYEQYF	TGTGCCAGCAGTGCTCCGAGGACAGGGAATACCTACGAGCAGTACTTC
TRBV7-9	TRBJ2-3	NA	many	CASSLSRATDTQYF	TGTGCCAGCAGCTTAAGCAGGGCAACAGATACGCAGTATTTT
TRBV15	TRBJ1-6	TRBD1	few	CATSRDGTGSSPLHF	TGTGCCACCAGCAGAGACGGGACAGGCTCTTCACCCCTCCACTTT
TRBV6-1	TRBJ2-5	NA	NA	CASRPLAEETQYF	TGTGCCAGCAGGCCCCTAGCAGAAGAGACCCAGTACTTC
TRBV7-2	TRBJ1-2	NA	many	CASSLDAGAIRGYTF	TGTGCCAGCAGCTTAGACGCGGGAGCTATACGAGGCTACACCTTC
TRBV9	TRBJ2-2	TRBD2	NA	CASSTRTSGVAGELFF	TGTGCCAGCAGCACCCGGACTAGCGGGGTGGCCGGGGAGCTGTTTTTT
TRBV7-8	TRBJ2-6	NA	NA	CASKISGANVLTF	TGTGCCAGCAAAATATCCGGGGCCAACGTCCTGACTTTC
TRBV12-5	TRBJ1-5	NA	NA	CASGATTGQPQHF	TGTGCTAGTGGTGCAACTACGGGTCAGCCCCAGCATTTT
TRBV2	TRBJ1-2	NA	few	CASSSLNYGYTF	TGTGCCAGCAGCTCCTTGAACTATGGCTACACCTTC
TRBV21-1	TRBJ2-3	NA	once	CASSRTLSSTDTQYF	TGTGCCAGCAGCCGGACTCTCTCCTCCACAGATACGCAGTATTTT
TRBV4-1	TRBJ1-1	TRBD1	few	CASSPSWDRSTEAFF	TGCGCCAGCAGCCCGAGTTGGGACAGGTCTACTGAAGCTTTCTTT
TRBV11-3	TRBJ1-3	NA	few	CASAGSGNTIYF	TGTGCCAGCGCGGGTTCGGGAAACACCATATATTTT
TRBV25-1	TRBJ1-3	NA	few	CASRETGTSGNTIYF	TGTGCCAGCCGGGAGACGGGGACCTCTGGAAACACCATATATTTT
TRBV10-3	TRBJ1-1	NA	NA	CAVRQENTEAFF	TGTGCCGTCCGACAGGAGAACACTGAAGCTTTCTTT
TRBV6-1	TRBJ2-7	NA	NA	CASSVQGYEQYF	TGTGCCAGCAGTGTCCAGGGCTACGAGCAGTACTTC
TRBV4-3	TRBJ2-3	NA	few	CASSQQGGTDTQYF	TGCGCCAGCAGCCAACAGGGGGGTACAGATACGCAGTATTTT
TRBV11-2	TRBJ2-5	TRBD1	NA	CASSLFGTGRETQYF	TGTGCCAGCAGCTTATTTGGGACAGGGAGAGAGACCCAGTACTTC
TRBV5-1	TRBJ1-1	TRBD1	few	CASSSGQDGSEAFF	TGCGCCAGCAGCTCCGGACAGGATGGGTCTGAAGCTTTCTTT
TRBV15	TRBJ2-7	TRBD1	NA	CAAGQGGYEQYF	TGTGCCGCTGGACAGGGAGGCTACGAGCAGTACTTC
TRBV2	TRBJ2-5	TRBD1	few	CASSARTGGGETQYF	TGTGCCAGCAGTGCAAGGACAGGGGGCGGGGAGACCCAGTACTTC
TRBV9	TRBJ1-1	NA	NA	CASSPREGVHTEAFF	TGTGCCAGCAGCCCCCGCGAGGGGGTTCACACTGAAGCTTTCTTT
TRBV28	TRBJ2-5	NA	NA	CASTPDEETQYF	TGTGCCAGCACCCCAGATGAAGAGACCCAGTACTTC
TRBV5-1	TRBJ1-1	NA	NA	CASSLAGRVIAEAFF	TGCGCCAGCAGCTTGGCCGGCAGGGTGATCGCTGAAGCTTTCTTT
TRBV4-2	TRBJ2-2	TRBD2	NA	CASSQDRGTRGSGELFF	TGTGCCAGCAGCCAAGATCGGGGGACTAGGGGGTCCGGGGAGCTGTTTTTT
TRBV7-6	TRBJ1-1	NA	few	CASSLARGKAFF	TGTGCCAGCAGCTTAGCGAGGGGGAAAGCTTTCTTT
TRBV9	TRBJ1-2	TRBD1	NA	CASSEGGQGRSGYTF	TGTGCCAGCAGCGAAGGGGGACAGGGGCGAAGTGGCTACACCTTC
TRBV5-1	TRBJ1-4	NA	few	CASSLAGGSTNEKLFF	TGCGCCAGCAGCTTGGCCGGGGGATCAACTAATGAAAAACTGTTTTTT
TRBV23-1	TRBJ1-2	NA	NA	CASSLKHGYGYTF	TGCGCCAGCAGTCTTAAACACGGGTATGGCTACACCTTC
TRBV4-1	TRBJ2-5	TRBD1	NA	CASSPDRGRETQYF	TGCGCCAGCAGCCCGGACAGGGGGAGGGAGACCCAGTACTTC
TRBV2	TRBJ2-3	NA	NA	CASVAGATYTDTQYF	TGTGCCAGCGTGGCGGGGGCAACCTACACAGATACGCAGTATTTT
TRBV7-2	TRBJ2-2	NA	NA	CASSPPGFTGELFF	TGTGCCAGCAGCCCGCCAGGGTTCACCGGGGAGCTGTTTTTT
TRBV19	TRBJ2-3	NA	few	CASGDIDTDTQYF	TGTGCCAGTGGGGACATTGACACAGATACGCAGTATTTT
TRBV18	TRBJ1-1	TRBD1	NA	CASSPSDRERPFF	TGTGCCAGCTCACCTTCGGACAGGGAACGACCTTTCTTT
TRBV9	TRBJ1-1	NA	NA	CASSGDTGAFF	TGTGCCAGCAGCGGGGACACAGGGGCTTTCTTT
TRBV29-1	TRBJ1-2	NA	few	CSVQTGGYTF	TGCAGCGTCCAAACGGGAGGCTACACCTTC
TRBV5-4	TRBJ2-3	TRBD2	NA	CASRNSGGPDTQYF	TGTGCCAGCAGGAATAGCGGGGGCCCCGATACGCAGTATTTT
TRBV29-1	TRBJ2-5	NA	few	CSVPEGRETQYF	TGCAGCGTTCCTGAGGGAAGGGAGACCCAGTACTTC
TRBV6-5	TRBJ1-6	TRBD1	few	CASRTGENSPLHF	TGTGCCAGCAGGACAGGGGAGAATTCACCCCTCCACTTT
TRBV7-3	TRBJ2-5	NA	few	CASSLLASKTQYF	TGTGCCAGCAGCTTGCTAGCGTCTAAGACCCAGTACTTC
TRBV18	TRBJ1-2	TRBD1	NA	CASSLTGTENGYTF	TGTGCCAGCTCACTTACCGGGACAGAAAATGGCTACACCTTC
TRBV4-2	TRBJ2-3	TRBD2	NA	CASSREGSAGGPDTQYF	TGTGCCAGCAGCCGAGAAGGATCGGCGGGGGGCCCCGATACGCAGTATTTT
TRBV6-1	TRBJ2-5	TRBD1	few	CASSEAQGSRETQYF	TGTGCCAGCAGTGAAGCACAGGGGAGCCGAGAGACCCAGTACTTC
TRBV19	TRBJ2-7	NA	NA	CASSIAARVGHWQYF	TGTGCCAGTAGTATAGCGGCCAGGGTCGGCCATTGGCAGTACTTC
TRBV4-2	TRBJ1-5	NA	many	CASSQDIPVDQPQHF	TGTGCCAGCAGCCAAGATATACCGGTGGATCAGCCCCAGCATTTT
TRBV11-1	TRBJ2-2	NA	few	CACQVNTGELFF	TGTGCCTGCCAGGTTAACACCGGGGAGCTGTTTTTT
TRBV5-4	TRBJ2-5	TRBD2	NA	CASSSKRGGPQETQYF	TGTGCCAGCAGCTCCAAGCGGGGGGGCCCGCAAGAGACCCAGTACTTC